Following are 26 T cell receptor beta chains from one sample sequenced in a study of blood T cell repertoires in COVID-19. Libraries were prepared by immunoSEQ multiplex PCR; TCRdb keeps only in-frame clonotypes and omits some of them. The data contain about 210,000 clones, approximately 90% of them seen just once; the ten biggest clones take up 1.2%. The sequenced sample consisted of PBMCs or T cells enriched from blood (not recorded which). These receptors all come from a man aged 25 to 40 who had recovered from COVID-19.

The chain uses TRBV6-5 and TRBJ1-5; tentative D call: TRBD1 (6 bases). CDR1 MNHEY and CDR2 SVGAGI come from the germline V gene. Trimming pared 0 bases from V and 7 bases from J, leaving 13 bases between. This CDR3 is 15 amino acids long. Here the CDR3 DNA reads TGTGCCAGCAGTTACTCGAACAGGGCAGGACAGCCCCAGCATTTT. Its protein is CASSYSNRAGQPQHF.

The CDR3, as DNA: TGTGCCAGCAGCCTGGGACTAGCCTACAATGAGCAGTTCTTC. Translating it yields CASSLGLAYNEQFF. This chain joins TRBV11-2 and TRBJ2-1, with 8 bases that match TRBD2. Germline V gene sequence: CDR1 SGHAT, CDR2 FQNNGV. The CDR3 length is 14 residues. The trim removed 5 bases at V and 2 bases at J, leaving 2 bases unmatched.

The chain carries TRBV27 and TRBJ1-3, with 8 bases identical to TRBD1. The trim removed 3 bases at V and 6 bases at J, leaving 10 bases unmatched. The V gene's germline CDR1 is MNHEY and CDR2 SMNVEV (reference sequence). This CDR3 region has 16 residues. The CDR3 region is CASSFRRQGFTNTIYF. The DNA of the CDR3 is TGTGCCAGCAGTTTCCGTAGACAGGGGTTTACAAACACCATATATTTT.

The chain links TRBV7-9 to TRBJ1-4; 10 bases fit TRBD1. Per germline, CDR1 SEHNR and CDR2 FQNEAQ (reference sequence). V shed 5 bases and J 4 bases; nucleotides not matched to a gene: 7. CDR3 length: 16 residues. Written as DNA, the CDR3 is TGTGCCAGCAGCCTCGGGACAGGGGCGCGTAATGAAAAACTGTTTTTT. The encoded protein is CASSLGTGARNEKLFF.

The J gene is TRBJ2-7, the V gene TRBV5-1; TRBD1 aligns across 8 bases. Germline CDR1 reads SGHRS; CDR2 reads YFSETQ. The CDR3 is made up of 14 amino acids. Trimming removed 0 bases from V and 6 bases from J; junction bases left unmatched: 5. The CDR3, as DNA: TGCGCCAGCAGCTTGGGCGGACAGGGAGTCGAGCAGTACTTC. This sequence encodes CASSLGGQGVEQYF.

CDR3 nucleotide sequence: TGTGCCAGCAGGACCGAGAGGGGGCCCTACAATGAGCAGTTCTTC. Its protein is CASRTERGPYNEQFF. The V gene is TRBV27, the J gene TRBJ2-1; TRBD1 aligns across 7 bases. The V gene's germline CDR1 is MNHEY and CDR2 SMNVEV (reference sequence). Losses at the gene ends were 6 bases for V and 2 bases for J; bases not matched to a gene: 7. CDR3 length equals 15 residues.

V gene TRBV11-2 combines with J gene TRBJ2-7; 11 bases fit TRBD2. The V segment lost 6 bases and the J segment 6 bases; nucleotides outside the gene matches: 10. The length of the CDR3 is 15 residues. Germline CDR1 is SGHAT and CDR2 is FQNNGV. CDR3 loop: CASSPPLAGGREQYF. DNA for the CDR3: TGTGCCAGCAGTCCTCCCTTAGCGGGAGGGCGCGAGCAGTACTTC. The complete variable domain, with remaining parts taken from reference TRBV11-2 and TRBJ2-7, reads EAGVAQSPRYKIIEKRQSVAFWCNPISGHATLYWYQQILGQGPKLLIQFQNNGVVDDSQLPKDRFSAERLKGVDSTLKIQPAKLEDSAVYLCASSPPLAGGREQYFGPGTRLTVT.

V is TRBV14 and J is TRBJ2-3; TRBD2 matches 10 bases. The CDR3 is made up of 15 amino acids. CDR1 and CDR2 (germline): SGHDN, FVKESK. V lost 4 bases and J lost 1; bases outside the gene matches: 2. The CDR3 DNA sequence: TGTGCCAGCAGCCCCGGGACTAGCGGCACAGATACGCAGTATTTT. Translating gives CASSPGTSGTDTQYF.

The rearrangement links TRBV4-1 to TRBJ1-5, with D unresolved. Germline V gene data show CDR1 as MGHRA and CDR2 as YSYEKL. The V end lost 0 bases, the J end lost 6 bases, and 9 bases lay between the germline ends. The CDR3 extends over 14 amino acids. CDR3 nucleotides: TGCGCCAGCAGCCAAGATATAGTGTTTCAGCCCCAGCATTTT. This encodes CASSQDIVFQPQHF.

The V call is TRBV10-3, the J call TRBJ2-1, with 7 nucleotides matching TRBD2. Germline CDR1 and CDR2: ENHRY and SYGVKD. The V segment lost 6 bases and the J segment 4 bases; nucleotides outside the gene matches: 9. This CDR3 has 15 amino acids. CDR3 sequence reads: CAISGYGGDYNEQFF. The DNA for the CDR3 is TGTGCCATCAGCGGGTATGGGGGGGATTACAATGAGCAGTTCTTC.

This chain connects TRBV6-2 or TRBV6-3 to TRBJ1-2; D possibly corresponds to TRBD1 (6 bases). Germline lookup yields CDR1 MNHEY and CDR2 SVGEGT. Trimming shortened V by 0 bases and J by 2 bases, and 10 bases separated the two germline ends. CDR3 length: 15 amino acids. This CDR3 reads CASSYSGGRNYGYTF. CDR3 coding DNA: TGTGCCAGCAGTTACTCGGGGGGGCGCAACTATGGCTACACCTTC.

The chain uses TRBV7-2 and TRBJ2-7; a possible D gene is TRBD2 (5 bases). Germline-derived CDR1 and CDR2 are SGHTA and FQGNSA. The CDR3 has 15 residues. Trimming shortened V by 4 bases and J by 7 bases, and 20 bases separated the two germline ends. This chain's CDR3 is CASSSYMSAGSEQYF. In nucleotides, the CDR3 is TGTGCCAGCAGCTCGTACATGTCCGCTGGGAGTGAGCAGTACTTC.

The chain joins TRBV11-2 to TRBJ2-7; 8 nucleotides match TRBD2. CDR1 and CDR2 (germline): SGHAT, FQNNGV. V was clipped by 3 bases and J by 7 bases; unmatched bases: 11. The CDR3 covers 15 residues. For the CDR3, the DNA is TGTGCCAGCAGCTTCGGTTGGCTAGCGGGTGAGGAGCAGTACTTC. This encodes CASSFGWLAGEEQYF.

The chain carries TRBV5-1 and TRBJ2-7; TRBD1 might be the D (6 bases). Trimming cost V 3 bases and J 3 bases, with 10 bases left between them. In germline, CDR1 is SGHRS, CDR2 YFSETQ. CDR3 length: 13 amino acids. For the CDR3, the DNA is TGCGCCAGCAGCTCCGGACAGAACTACGAGCAGTACTTC. Translating gives CASSSGQNYEQYF.

This clone was seen once. The chain employs TRBV3-1 (or the pseudogene TRBV3-2) and TRBJ2-1; TRBD2 agrees at 9 bases. V trimming: 4 bases; J trimming: 7 bases; junction bases outside the gene matches: 11. The CDR3 has 16 residues. In germline, CDR1 is LGHDT, CDR2 YNNKEL (reference sequence). In nucleotides, the CDR3 is TGTGCCAGCAGCCCTCTTTTAGCGGGAGTGGTAAATGAGCAGTTCTTC. Translation gives CASSPLLAGVVNEQFF.

This sequence joins TRBV5-1 and TRBJ2-1; 8 positions agree with TRBD1. V gave up 0 bases and J gave up 5 bases; unmatched junction bases: 7. The germline V gene encodes CDR1 SGHRS and CDR2 YFSETQ. This CDR3 contains 16 residues. The CDR3 here is CASSLVGWTGHNEQFF. The CDR3 DNA reads as TGCGCCAGCAGCTTGGTCGGCTGGACAGGGCACAATGAGCAGTTCTTC. The whole variable domain, remainder taken from reference TRBV5-1 and TRBJ2-1, is KAGVTQTPRYLIKTRGQQVTLSCSPISGHRSVSWYQQTPGQGLQFLFEYFSETQRNKGNFPGRFSGRQFSNSRSEMNVSTLELGDSALYLCASSLVGWTGHNEQFFGPGTRLTVL.

V is TRBV4-1 and J is TRBJ1-4; D gene uncertain. V was pared by 1 base and J by 2 bases, with 11 bases between. CDR1 is MGHRA, CDR2 YSYEKL, per germline. This CDR3 has 16 amino acids. The CDR3, as DNA: TGCGCCAGCAGCCAAGCCTACGGACTCACTAATGAAAAACTGTTTTTT. Its translation: CASSQAYGLTNEKLFF.

The chain joins TRBV3-1 (or the pseudogene TRBV3-2) to TRBJ2-7, with D perhaps TRBD2 (6 bases). The CDR3 totals 15 residues. Deletions cut 1 base from V and 1 base from J, with 11 bases between. Germline loops: CDR1 LGHDT, CDR2 YNNKEL (reference sequence). CDR3 region: CASSQGGVLSYEQYF. The CDR3 bases are TGTGCCAGCAGCCAAGGGGGGGTTCTGTCCTACGAGCAGTACTTC.

The rearrangement links TRBV10-2 to TRBJ2-7, with D perhaps TRBD1 (5 bases). Deletions cut 3 bases from V and 2 bases from J, with 11 bases between. Germline V lookup: CDR1 WSHSY, CDR2 SAAADI. This CDR3 region has 14 residues. The CDR3: CASSDQGPTYEQYF. CDR3 DNA sequence: TGCGCCAGCAGTGATCAGGGCCCCACCTACGAGCAGTACTTC.

The chain couples TRBV19 to TRBJ2-5; 13 bases are shared with TRBD2. The CDR3 extends over 16 amino acids. CDR1 is LNHDA and CDR2 is SQIVND in the germline V gene (reference sequence). The ends lost 5 bases at V and 5 bases at J; junction bases unmatched: 8. CDR3: CASSRGLAGEGETQYF. CDR3 coding DNA: TGTGCCAGTAGTCGTGGACTAGCGGGAGAGGGGGAGACCCAGTACTTC.

V and J are TRBV2 and TRBJ2-4; weak D call: TRBD2 (6 bases). Germline V gene data show CDR1 as SNHLY and CDR2 as FYNNEI. CDR3 length equals 17 residues. With 9 bases removed from V and 0 bases from J, the gap between germline ends came to 21 bases. CDR3 loop: CASGFGGALGAKNIQYF. As DNA, the CDR3 is TGTGCCAGTGGGTTTGGAGGGGCGCTCGGAGCCAAAAACATTCAGTACTTC.

This chain connects TRBV29-1 to TRBJ2-1; TRBD2 might be the D (5 bases). There are 11 residues in the CDR3. Trimming pared 1 base from V and 7 bases from J, leaving 5 bases between. Germline CDR1 is SQVTM and CDR2 is ANQGSEA. In nucleotides, the CDR3 is TGCAGCGTTGAAGGGAGGAATGAGCAGTTCTTC. Translation gives CSVEGRNEQFF.

The chain employs TRBV6-5 and TRBJ1-2; unclear D gene. Between the trimmed V and J ends, which lost 0 bases and 4 bases, there was a span of 15 bases. Per germline, CDR1 MNHEY and CDR2 SVGAGI. The CDR3 contains 16 residues. CDR3 nucleotide sequence: TGTGCCAGCAGTTACTCGAGCCGCAGGCGGGGCTATGGCTACACCTTC. It translates to CASSYSSRRRGYGYTF.

The V call is TRBV28, the J call TRBJ1-4; D gene unclear. The CDR3 runs 12 residues. Germline V gene data show CDR1 as MDHEN and CDR2 as SYDVKM. V was trimmed by 6 bases and J by 8 bases, leaving 10 bases between them. As DNA, the CDR3 is TGTGCCAGCAGCTCAACTCGGGAAAAACTGTTTTTT. It codes for CASSSTREKLFF.

V and J are TRBV4-3 and TRBJ2-4; possibly TRBD2 for D (5 bases). With 0 bases removed from V and 2 bases from J, the gap between germline ends came to 11 bases. Germline V lookup: CDR1 LGHNA, CDR2 YSLEER. The CDR3 extends over 16 amino acids. In DNA, the CDR3 is TGCGCCAGCAGCCAAGATGGAGGTTTGTCCAAAAACATTCAGTACTTC. It yields the protein CASSQDGGLSKNIQYF.

This rearrangement joins TRBV19 to TRBJ2-5, with 8 bases that match TRBD2. Germline CDR1 reads LNHDA; CDR2 reads SQIVND (reference sequence). The V segment lost 3 bases and the J segment 4 bases; nucleotides outside the gene matches: 10. This CDR3 spans 16 amino acids. The CDR3 protein is CASSIRLGAGGETQYF. CDR3 in DNA: TGTGCCAGTAGTATCCGACTGGGGGCGGGAGGAGAGACCCAGTACTTC.